Below, 10 T cell receptor beta chains from the same sample are listed, as sequenced in a study of CD4 T cells in relation to SARS-CoV-2 and coronaviruses. Sequenced by immunoSEQ multiplex PCR; TCRdb stores in-frame clones only, minus some. The sample includes about 38,000 clones, under 80% of them seen just once. These receptors have no known antigen. Sequencing input: memory CD4+ T cells from PBMCs, cultured in vitro. The receptors were sampled from an adult with COVID-19.

The chain carries TRBV18 and TRBJ1-1; 8 bases are shared with TRBD1. The V gene's germline CDR1 is KGHSH and CDR2 LQKENI. The CDR3 loop spans 18 amino acids. Germline trimming cut 3 bases from V and 0 bases from J; bases unmatched to any gene: 12. CDR3 residues: CASSPSDTGGFVNTEAFF. CDR3 DNA sequence: TGTGCCAGCTCACCCTCTGATACAGGGGGGTTCGTGAACACTGAAGCTTTCTTT.

The chain employs TRBV3-1 (or the pseudogene TRBV3-2) and TRBJ1-4, with 10 bases matching TRBD1. J gave up 15 bases and V 4 bases, and 5 bases lay outside the gene matches. CDR1 LGHDT and CDR2 YNNKEL come from the germline V gene (reference sequence). The length of the CDR3 is 12 residues. The CDR3 reads CASSLEGTGVFF. CDR3 DNA sequence: TGTGCCAGCAGCCTAGAGGGGACAGGGGTGTTTTTT.

The rearrangement links TRBV13 to TRBJ2-7, with TRBD1 identical over 9 bases. The junction had 6 bases not matched to a gene; V was cut back by 4 bases and J by 5 bases. CDR1 PRHDT and CDR2 FYEKMQ come from the germline V gene (reference sequence). CDR3 length: 14 residues. The CDR3 is CASSWGTGSNEQYF. CDR3 DNA sequence: TGTGCCAGCAGCTGGGGGACAGGGAGTAACGAGCAGTACTTC.

This clone occurred once. The CDR3 spells CASSEVWRSNYEQYF. The CDR3 nucleotides read TGTGCCAGCAGTGAAGTCTGGCGGAGCAACTACGAGCAGTACTTC. This rearrangement joins TRBV6-1 to TRBJ2-7; D ambiguous. The CDR3 spans 15 residues. V dropped 1 base and J dropped 3 bases, with 13 bases sitting between them. Germline CDR1 is MNHNS and CDR2 is SASEGT.

This clone was seen more than once but under ten times. The chain combines TRBV15 with TRBJ1-5; TRBD1 is a possible D gene (5 bases). Germline lookup yields CDR1 LNHNV and CDR2 YYDKDF (reference sequence). Trimming cost V 2 bases and J 3 bases, with 8 bases left between them. The length of the CDR3 is 14 residues. CDR3 in amino acids: CATSRNRNNQPQHF. The CDR3 DNA follows: TGTGCCACCAGCAGAAACAGGAACAATCAGCCCCAGCATTTT.

This sequence joins TRBV9 and TRBJ2-1; 15 bases fit TRBD2. There are 14 residues in the CDR3. Germline assignment: CDR1 SGDLS and CDR2 YYNGEE. Trimming at V came to 5 bases and at J to 6 bases, leaving 0 bases not matched to a gene. As DNA, the CDR3 is TGTGCCAGCAGGGGACTAGCGGGAGGCAATGAGCAGTTCTTC. Encoded protein: CASRGLAGGNEQFF.

This clone was detected only once. The rearrangement links TRBV7-6 to TRBJ2-1, with D maybe TRBD1 (5 bases). Trimming cost V 2 bases and J 7 bases, with 12 bases left between them. CDR3 length: 14 residues. Germline-derived CDR1 and CDR2 are SGHVS and FNYEAQ. CDR3 sequence reads: CASSLKTVINEQFF. The CDR3, as DNA: TGTGCCAGCAGCTTAAAGACAGTTATAAATGAGCAGTTCTTC.

This chain joins TRBV7-8 and TRBJ1-4, with TRBD1 as a possible D gene (6 bases). The germline CDR1 and CDR2 sequences are SGHVS and FQNEAQ. CDR3 length: 15 residues. Trimming left V 6 bases short and J 3 bases short, with 14 bases between. The DNA of the CDR3 is TGTGCCAGCAGGAAACACAGGGCCTCTAATGAAAAACTGTTTTTT. It encodes CASRKHRASNEKLFF.

This chain links TRBV7-9 with TRBJ1-4, with 12 bases matching TRBD1. Germline V CDR1 and CDR2: SEHNR, FQNEAQ (reference sequence). V dropped 10 bases and J dropped 2; count of bases not matched to a gene: 8. The CDR3 has 16 residues. DNA for the CDR3: TGTGCCATCACAGGGGACAGGGGGCTCACTAATGAAAAACTGTTTTTT. Protein sequence: CAITGDRGLTNEKLFF.

The V call is TRBV19, the J call TRBJ2-7; TRBD1 aligns across 8 bases. In germline, CDR1 is LNHDA, CDR2 SQIVND (reference sequence). The CDR3 is made up of 15 amino acids. V dropped 3 bases and J dropped 10; count of bases not matched to a gene: 14. The CDR3 DNA reads TGTGCCAGTAGTATGGACAGGGCTCGAAGCCTTTACCAGTACTTC. Amino acid sequence: CASSMDRARSLYQYF.